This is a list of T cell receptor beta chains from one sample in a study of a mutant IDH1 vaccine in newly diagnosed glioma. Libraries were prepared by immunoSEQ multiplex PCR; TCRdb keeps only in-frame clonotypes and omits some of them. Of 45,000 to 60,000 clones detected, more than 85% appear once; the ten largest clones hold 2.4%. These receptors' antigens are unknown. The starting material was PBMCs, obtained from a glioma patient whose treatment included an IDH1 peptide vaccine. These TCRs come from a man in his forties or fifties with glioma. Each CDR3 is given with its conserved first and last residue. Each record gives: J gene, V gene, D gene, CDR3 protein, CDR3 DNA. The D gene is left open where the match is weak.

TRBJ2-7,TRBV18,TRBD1,CASSPQGVHEQYF,TGTGCCAGCTCACCTCAGGGGGTCCACGAGCAGTACTTC
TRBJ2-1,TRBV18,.,CASSRGDRRNEQFF,TGTGCCAGCTCAAGGGGAGACAGGAGGAATGAGCAGTTCTTC
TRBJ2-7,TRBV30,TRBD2,CAWSTSRTSGGFDEQYF,TGTGCCTGGAGTACTTCCCGGACTAGCGGGGGGTTCGACGAGCAGTACTTC
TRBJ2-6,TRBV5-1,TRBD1,CASGPGQTYSGANVLTF,TGCGCCAGCGGACCGGGACAGACATACTCTGGGGCCAACGTCCTGACTTTC
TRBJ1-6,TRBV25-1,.,CASSDLVSGAFNSPLHF,TGTGCCAGCAGTGATCTGGTCTCGGGAGCCTTTAATTCACCCCTCCACTTT
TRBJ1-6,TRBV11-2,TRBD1,CASSLVDRGRSPLHF,TGTGCCAGCAGCTTAGTGGACAGGGGGAGGTCACCCCTCCACTTT
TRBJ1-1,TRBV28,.,CASSLLPTEAFF,TGTGCCAGCAGTTTATTGCCCACTGAAGCTTTCTTT
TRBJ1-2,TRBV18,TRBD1,CASSPPGPRGSYTF,TGTGCCAGCTCACCTCCGGGTCCCAGGGGGAGCTACACCTTC
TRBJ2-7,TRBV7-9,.,CASSPNGRFSYEQYF,TGTGCCAGCAGCCCAAACGGACGGTTCTCCTACGAGCAGTACTTC
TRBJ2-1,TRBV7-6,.,CASSRIGQRTYNEQFF,TGTGCCAGCAGCCGGATCGGGCAGCGGACCTACAATGAGCAGTTCTTC
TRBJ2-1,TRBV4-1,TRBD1,CASSQIRTGPYNEQFF,TGCGCCAGCAGCCAAATTCGGACAGGCCCCTACAATGAGCAGTTCTTC
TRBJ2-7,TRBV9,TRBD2,CASSGDSGGRDEQYF,TGTGCCAGCAGCGGGGATAGCGGGGGACGTGACGAGCAGTACTTC
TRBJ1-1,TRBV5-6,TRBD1,CASSFWTGTGGRHTEAFF,TGTGCCAGCAGCTTTTGGACCGGGACAGGGGGCCGGCACACTGAAGCTTTCTTT
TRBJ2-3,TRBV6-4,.,CASSDGSTDTQYF,TGTGCCAGCAGTGACGGGAGCACAGATACGCAGTATTTT
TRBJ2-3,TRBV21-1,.,CASSKSPILTSGPDTQYF,TGTGCCAGCAGCAAATCCCCCATACTCACGAGCGGACCGGATACGCAGTATTTT
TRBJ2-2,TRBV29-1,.,CSVDTPTGELFF,TGCAGCGTTGATACACCCACCGGGGAGCTGTTTTTT
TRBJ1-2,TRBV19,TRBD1,CASSTKRQGSNYGYTF,TGTGCCAGTAGTACCAAACGACAGGGCTCAAACTATGGCTACACCTTC